The 8 T cell receptor gamma chains listed next were all sequenced from one sample in a study of gamma-delta chains in newborns, infants, children. TCRdb made new clone calls on the reads using CATT. Among some 830 gamma-chain clones, about 2.5% were seen once, and the ten largest hold approximately 25%. Sequenced input: blood. All receptors derive from a child who was a newborn, infant or young child, either healthy, febrile or measles-vaccinated (not recorded which).

By its share, this clone is large. Additional DNA sequences in this sample encode the identical CDR3. J is TRGJP1 and V is TRGV4. V shed 0 bases, J shed 0 bases, and the junction held 4 bases outside the gene matches. Germline CDR1 reads EGSTGY; CDR2 reads YDSYTSSV. CDR3 length: 16 residues. The DNA for the CDR3 is TGTGCCACCTGGGATGGGCGATATACCACTGGTTGGTTCAAGATATTT. The encoded protein is CATWDGRYTTGWFKIF.

In its sample, this clone was seen a few times. A much larger clonotype is one base distant, so this may be a read error. Other DNA sequences from this sample encode an identical CDR3 as well. The chain employs TRGV9 and TRGJP. The germline V gene encodes CDR1 GITISATS and CDR2 ISYDGTV (reference sequence). This CDR3 contains 17 residues. This chain's CDR3 is CALWEVRGELGKKIKVF. The CDR3 nucleotides are TGTGCCCTGTGGGAGGTGCGTGGGGAGTTGGGCAAAAAAATCAAGGTATTT.

Concerning this clone itself: A read error is the likely source, as a far larger clone sits one nucleotide away. This same CDR3 is encoded by further DNA sequences in the sample. J is TRGJP and V is TRGV9. This CDR3 region has 15 residues. Per germline, CDR1 GITISATS and CDR2 ISYDGTV (reference sequence). This CDR3 is CALWEVELGKKIKVF. The CDR3 DNA reads TGTGCCTTGTGGGAGGTAGAGCTGGGCAAAAAAATCAAGGTATTT.

With respect to this clone: Given a much more abundant clone one base away, this may be a read error. The chain combines TRGV4 with TRGJ1 or TRGJ2. CDR3 length: 13 amino acids. Germline V gives CDR1 EGSTGY, CDR2 YDSYTSSV. The CDR3 is CATWAGNYYKKLF. For the CDR3, the DNA is TGTGCCACCTGGGCTGGGAATTATTATAAGAAACTCTTT.

Turning to this clone: A much larger clone is a single base away; this may be a read error. The V call is TRGV9, the J call TRGJP. This CDR3 region has 17 residues. Germline V CDR1 and CDR2: GITISATS, ISYDGTV (reference sequence). Trimming cost V 5 bases and J 3 bases; bases outside gene matches: 7. The CDR3 DNA reads as TGTGCCTTGTGGGGGGCCCCGCAAGAGTTGGGCAAAAAAATCAAGGTATTT. Protein: CALWGAPQELGKKIKVF.

The rearrangement uses TRGV9 and TRGJ1 or TRGJ2. V lost 3 bases, J lost 1 base, and 0 bases stayed unmatched. The CDR3 runs to 12 residues. Germline V gene data show CDR1 as GITISATS and CDR2 as ISYDGTV (reference sequence). The CDR3 loop is CALWENYYKKLF. The CDR3, as DNA: TGTGCCTTGTGGGAGAATTATTATAAGAAACTCTTT.

About this clone: The likely explanation is a read error, given a far larger clone one base away. The chain couples TRGV4 to TRGJ1 or TRGJ2. Germline V gene sequence: CDR1 EGSTGY, CDR2 YDSYTSSV. CDR3 size: 13 residues. V shed 2 bases, J shed 4 bases, and the junction held 5 bases outside the gene matches. DNA of the CDR3: TGTGCCACCTGGGATGCCGGGTATTATAAGAAACTCTTT. Its protein is CATWDAGYYKKLF.

Remarks on this clone: It may be a read error: a sequence one base away is much more abundant. Other nucleotide sequences in the sample specify the same CDR3. This chain joins TRGV9 and TRGJP. This CDR3 has 17 amino acids. Looked up from germline, CDR1 is GITISATS and CDR2 is ISYDGTV (reference sequence). The CDR3 nucleotides are TGTGCCTTGTGGGAGGTGCATCTGAAGTTGGGCAAAAAGATCAAGGTATTT. This translates into CALWEVHLKLGKKIKVF.